The next 25 T cell receptor beta chains were all read from a single sample in a study of T cells in Graves' hyperthyroidism and ophthalmopathy. The investigators amplified TCR beta CDR3 regions from RNA transcripts. The HTBI primer set was used in a first-round RT-PCR of the TCR CDR3. TCRdb fed the multiplex PCR reads into MiXCR, producing one record per CDR3 protein. The sample lists 250,000 to 300,000 distinct CDR3 sequences, about 16% occurring once. What was sequenced was blood. The receptors were sampled from a woman aged 50 to 60 with Graves' hyperthyroidism that later progressed to Graves' ophthalmopathy.

This clonotype was recorded many times. The chain recombines TRBV7-9 with TRBJ2-3; D may be TRBD2 (6 bases). This CDR3 is built from 13 residues. Germline CDR1 SEHNR, CDR2 FQNEAQ (reference sequence). Trimming removed 10 bases from V and 6 bases from J, with 17 bases in between. Here the CDR3 reads CAIPTRREDTQYF. The CDR3 DNA reads TGTGCCATCCCGACTCGCCGGGAGGATACGCAGTATTTT.

In this sample, this clonotype turned up a few times. A junction boundary mismatches the germline segment, possibly from a read error. V usage is TRBV28 and J usage is TRBJ1-1; D remains unclear. Germline V lookup: CDR1 MDHEN, CDR2 SYDVKM. This CDR3 comprises 13 residues. CDR3 region: CASSFPSNTEASF. The CDR3 nucleotides are TGTGCCAGCAGTTTTCCATCGAACACTGAAGCTTCCTTT.

This clonotype was seen at least ten times. The chain carries TRBV29-1 and TRBJ2-7; TRBD1 or TRBD2 may be the D gene (5 bases each). Germline loops: CDR1 SQVTM, CDR2 ANQGSEA. V lost 7 bases and J lost 2, with 12 bases in between. The CDR3 has 12 residues. CDR3 coding DNA: TGCAGCGCCTGGGACGGAACCTACGAGCAGTACTTC. Protein product: CSAWDGTYEQYF.

This clonotype came up a few times. This chain joins TRBV6-1 and TRBJ2-3; 8 bases are shared with TRBD1. With V trimmed by 6 bases and J by 6 bases, 14 bases remained unmatched. Germline V gene sequence: CDR1 MNHNS, CDR2 SASEGT. The CDR3 is made up of 16 amino acids. The CDR3 DNA reads TGTGCCAGCAGAACCCCCGGGACAGGAGCGAGTGATACGCAGTATTTT. It codes for CASRTPGTGASDTQYF.

This clonotype appeared many times. V gene TRBV6-2 or TRBV6-3 combines with J gene TRBJ1-5; TRBD1 aligns across 10 bases. This CDR3 has 15 amino acids. The germline CDR1 and CDR2 sequences are MNHEY and SVGEGT. After removal of 6 bases from V and 6 bases from J, the junction contained 8 bases not matched to a gene. Here the CDR3 reads CASSKDRGFPQPQHF. In DNA, the CDR3 is TGTGCCAGCAGCAAGGACAGGGGGTTTCCTCAGCCCCAGCATTTT.

On this clonotype itself: A read error may account for a junction end that differs from germline. The rearrangement links TRBV20-1 to TRBJ2-2; 9 bases fit TRBD2. The germline CDR1 and CDR2 sequences are DFQATT and SNEGSKA (reference sequence). There are 16 residues in the CDR3. CDR3 loop: CSVRGRLAASTGELFF. In DNA form, the CDR3 reads TGCAGTGTTAGAGGAAGACTAGCGGCGAGCACCGGGGAGCTGTTCTTT.

The gene calls are TRBV9 and TRBJ1-2, with a weak D call TRBD1 (6 bases). The CDR3 runs 17 residues. V was cut by 3 bases and J by 8 bases, with 26 bases left in between. The germline V gene has CDR1 SGDLS and CDR2 YYNGEE. The CDR3 spells CASSGDRDTLSILGYTF. The CDR3 coding sequence is TGTGCCAGCAGCGGAGACCGGGACACCCTGTCTATCCTCGGCTACACCTTC.

The V and J genes are TRBV13 and TRBJ2-5, with D possibly being TRBD2 (6 bases). CDR3 size: 14 residues. The V and J ends lost 4 bases and 5 bases respectively, with 14 bases between them. Germline lookup yields CDR1 PRHDT and CDR2 FYEKMQ (reference sequence). The CDR3 spells CASSSSGGRETQYF. The DNA of the CDR3 is TGTGCCAGCAGCTCCTCAGGAGGGCGCGAGACCCAGTACTTC.

This clonotype showed up many times. The chain carries TRBV5-1 and TRBJ2-3, with D uncertain. The germline V and J ends were trimmed by 0 bases and 2 bases, with 7 bases remaining between them. The V gene's germline CDR1 is SGHRS and CDR2 YFSETQ. The CDR3 is 14 amino acids. CDR3 coding DNA: TGCGCCAGCAGCTTGGAGTGGGACACAGATACGCAGTATTTT. Translation: CASSLEWDTDTQYF.

Ten or more counts support this clonotype. The gene calls are TRBV12-3 or TRBV12-4 and TRBJ1-5; 9 nucleotides align to TRBD1. Trimming removed 6 bases from V and 5 bases from J; junction bases left unmatched: 14. The CDR3 runs 17 residues. The CDR3 DNA sequence: TGTGCCAGCAGCCGCCGGGACAGGGCTCTTCAAGATCAGCCCCAGCATTTT. This gives the protein CASSRRDRALQDQPQHF.

The CDR3 here is CASSPPGARAQPQHF. CDR3 nucleotides: TGTGCCAGCAGCCCCCCCGGGGCCAGGGCTCAGCCCCAGCATTTT. The chain couples TRBV7-9 to TRBJ1-5; TRBD1 is a possible D gene (5 bases). The germline gives CDR1 SEHNR, CDR2 FQNEAQ (reference sequence). The CDR3 spans 15 residues. V lost 5 bases, J lost 6 bases, and 17 bases lay in between.

Many counts were recorded for this clonotype. The chain employs TRBV27 and TRBJ1-1; TRBD1 is a possible D gene (5 bases). V dropped 6 bases and J dropped 0 bases, with 17 bases sitting between them. The germline V gene encodes CDR1 MNHEY and CDR2 SMNVEV (reference sequence). CDR3 size: 16 residues. CDR3 region: CASRLYLGGMNTEAFF. The DNA of the CDR3 is TGTGCCAGCAGGCTGTACCTCGGGGGGATGAACACTGAAGCTTTCTTT.

This clonotype was seen repeatedly, ten times or more. This chain links TRBV5-1 with TRBJ2-5; D is uncertain. Trimming pared 1 base from V and 1 base from J, leaving 17 bases between. Germline-derived CDR1 and CDR2 are SGHRS and YFSETQ. CDR3 length: 17 residues. CDR3 DNA: TGCGCCAGCAGCTTGTCCTCCGGGCCCTCATTCCAAGAGACCCAGTACTTC. Protein: CASSLSSGPSFQETQYF.

This clonotype has at least ten counts. J is TRBJ2-2 and V is TRBV6-2 or TRBV6-3, with D hard to call. CDR1 and CDR2 from the germline V gene are MNHEY and SVGEGT. V lost 6 bases to trimming and J lost 3 bases, with 11 bases between them. This CDR3 spans 14 amino acids. Here the CDR3 DNA reads TGTGCCAGCAGCCCTACACGGGACACCGGGGAGCTGTTTTTT. Its protein product is CASSPTRDTGELFF.

This clonotype occurred many times. The rearrangement links TRBV6-1 to TRBJ2-1; no definite D call. This CDR3 contains 11 residues. Deletions cut 7 bases from V and 6 bases from J, with 7 bases between. Per germline, CDR1 MNHNS and CDR2 SASEGT. In DNA, the CDR3 is TGTGCCAGCACCTCACGCAATGAGCAGTTCTTC. Its protein is CASTSRNEQFF.

The chain combines TRBV5-7 with TRBJ1-1; D not certain. TRBV5-7 qualifies as an ORF whose function is uncertain. Trimming cost V 0 bases and J 7 bases, with 7 bases left between them. This CDR3 has 12 residues. CDR3 nucleotides: TGTGCCAGCAGCTTGGATGGTAATGAAGCTTTCTTT. It is translated as CASSLDGNEAFF.

The rearrangement joins TRBV27 to TRBJ2-3, with TRBD2 matching 8 bases. Trimming removed 9 bases from V and 10 bases from J; junction bases left unmatched: 15. The CDR3 is made up of 14 amino acids. Germline V lookup: CDR1 MNHEY, CDR2 SMNVEV (reference sequence). The CDR3 nucleotides are TGTGCCAGTGGGCTTAGCGGGGCCTATAGTGCGCAGTATTTT. This encodes CASGLSGAYSAQYF.

This clonotype was counted at least ten times. The rearrangement links TRBV30 to TRBJ2-1, with unresolved D. The CDR3 covers 13 residues. With 0 bases removed from V and 10 bases from J, the gap between germline ends came to 13 bases. Germline CDR1 reads GTSNPN; CDR2 reads SVGIG (reference sequence). The CDR3 DNA reads as TGTGCCTGGAGTGTAATTAGCATGGCAGAGCAGTTCTTC. Amino acids: CAWSVISMAEQFF.

The chain employs TRBV7-9 and TRBJ2-3; 8 bases line up with TRBD2. This CDR3 has 15 residues. Trimming cost V 5 bases and J 4 bases; bases outside gene matches: 8. Per germline, CDR1 SEHNR and CDR2 FQNEAQ (reference sequence). CDR3 amino acids: CASSGGLALPDTQYF. The CDR3 DNA is TGTGCCAGCAGCGGTGGACTAGCACTTCCAGATACGCAGTATTTT.

The genes are TRBV12-3 or TRBV12-4 and TRBJ1-1; TRBD1 aligns across 8 bases. CDR3 length: 13 residues. Trimming removed 4 bases from V and 7 bases from J; junction bases left unmatched: 5. The CDR3 bases are TGTGCCAGCAGTTGGCAGGGGGCAGATGAAGCTTTCTTT. This encodes CASSWQGADEAFF.

This clonotype has more than one count but fewer than ten. The chain employs TRBV7-9 and TRBJ1-3; perhaps TRBD1 as D (5 bases). Trimming pared 2 bases from V and 4 bases from J, leaving 12 bases between. The CDR3 is 15 amino acids. Germline CDR1 and CDR2: SEHNR and FQNEAQ (reference sequence). CDR3 in amino acids: CASSLFSPGGNTIYF. CDR3 bases: TGTGCCAGCAGCTTATTCTCCCCAGGGGGAAACACCATATATTTT.

For this clonotype: A much more abundant neighbour one base away suggests this may be a read error. The chain is built from TRBV7-9 and TRBJ1-1; D might be TRBD1 (6 bases). Per the germline V gene, CDR1 is SEHNR and CDR2 is FQNEAQ (reference sequence). The CDR3 runs 13 residues. The CDR3 DNA reads as TGTGCCAACAGCTCCCAGGGGAGGGCTGAAGCTTTCTTT. Its translation is CANSSQGRAEAFF.

In this sample, this clonotype turned up many times. The rearrangement links TRBV11-2 to TRBJ2-3; no clear D. V lost 5 bases to trimming and J lost 9 bases, with 12 bases between them. The CDR3 loop spans 12 amino acids. Germline-derived CDR1 and CDR2 are SGHAT and FQNNGV. CDR3 bases: TGTGCCAGCAGCCACAAGTCGGTGACGCAGTATTTT. It encodes CASSHKSVTQYF.

V and J are TRBV4-1 and TRBJ2-1; 12 bases match TRBD1. CDR1 is MGHRA and CDR2 is YSYEKL in the germline V gene. V lost 3 bases, J lost 7 bases, and 7 bases stayed unmatched. The CDR3 has 16 residues. The CDR3: CASSQSGTGGRNEQFF. The CDR3 nucleotides are TGCGCCAGCAGCCAGTCCGGGACAGGGGGCCGGAATGAGCAGTTCTTC.

This clonotype has a handful of counts. The chain recombines TRBV10-3 with TRBJ1-2; a possible D gene is TRBD1 (5 bases). The CDR3 sequence is 12 residues long. V was cut by 10 bases and J by 0 bases, with 9 bases left in between. The germline gives CDR1 ENHRY, CDR2 SYGVKD. In DNA, the CDR3 is TGTGCCACCACGGACACTAACTATGGCTACACCTTC. Protein: CATTDTNYGYTF.